This TCR beta chain was documented in a study of CD8+ T cells in alopecia areata. Researchers took lesional scalp punch biopsies and peripheral blood from people who were alopecia areata patients. Trimming pared 2 bases from V and 0 bases from J, leaving 8 bases between. Germline V gene sequence: CDR1 SGHVS, CDR2 FQNEAQ. There are 15 residues in the CDR3. Worth noting for this clone: Its antigen remains unknown.

Points from the study as a whole: Lesional scalp displayed greater clonality than normal scalp, most notably in alopecia totalis/universalis.

Extracted RNA was reverse transcribed, and the resulting cDNA served as sequencing template. Sequencing used immunoSEQ multiplex PCR; TCRdb keeps in-frame clones, though not all of them. This sample has about 130,000 clones, with approximately 53% found just once. The sample consisted of CD4+ T cells sorted from blood, taken at week 0. This chain links TRBV7-8 with TRBJ1-5, with no clear D. This TCR came from a human donor with alopecia areata. This chain's CDR3 is CASSLWGNSNQPQHF. The CDR3 DNA follows: TGTGCCAGCAGCTTATGGGGAAATAGCAATCAGCCCCAGCATTTT. The full variable domain, completed using reference TRBV7-8 and TRBJ1-5, is GAGVSQSPRYKVAKRGQDVALRCDPISGHVSLFWYQQALGQGPEFLTYFQNEAQLDKSGLPSDRFFAERPEGSVSTLKIQRTQQEDSAVYLCASSLWGNSNQPQHFGDGTRLSIL.